The 31 T cell receptor beta chains below all came from one sample that was sequenced in a study of blood T cell repertoires in COVID-19. The method was immunoSEQ multiplex PCR; TCRdb's version includes in-frame clones alone and lacks a portion of them. The table lists about 190,000 clones, approximately 86% of them singletons. Source material: peripheral blood. The source of these receptors is an elderly man with COVID-19, enrolled during active disease.

The chain combines TRBV3-1 (or the pseudogene TRBV3-2) with TRBJ2-3; a weak D match, TRBD1 (6 bases). The CDR3 loop spans 14 amino acids. In germline, CDR1 is LGHDT, CDR2 YNNKEL (reference sequence). Deletions cut 6 bases from V and 3 bases from J, with 13 bases between. CDR3 region: CASSPQGRTDTQYF. The DNA of the CDR3 is TGTGCCAGCAGTCCCCAGGGGCGGACAGATACGCAGTATTTT.

This chain connects TRBV4-1 to TRBJ1-2; 9 bases line up with TRBD1. Germline trimming cut 0 bases from V and 0 bases from J; bases unmatched to any gene: 5. The length of the CDR3 is 17 residues. CDR1 and CDR2 from the germline V gene are MGHRA and YSYEKL. The CDR3 DNA reads as TGCGCCAGCAGCCAAGATTGGACAGGGGCCACTAACTATGGCTACACCTTC. Protein product: CASSQDWTGATNYGYTF.

The CDR3 protein is CASSLAQSVRNSPLHF. The DNA of the CDR3 is TGTGCCAGCAGCTTAGCGCAGTCTGTGAGGAATTCACCCCTCCACTTT. The chain combines TRBV7-9 with TRBJ1-6; D is unclear. The germline CDR1 and CDR2 sequences are SEHNR and FQNEAQ (reference sequence). This CDR3 comprises 16 residues. V lost 0 bases and J 7 bases, leaving 13 bases between the germline ends. The entire variable domain, with the rest obtained from reference TRBV7-9 and TRBJ1-6, is as follows: DTGVSQNPRHKITKRGQNVTFRCDPISEHNRLYWYRQTLGQGPEFLTYFQNEAQLEKSRLLSDRFSAERPKGSFSTLEIQRTEQGDSAMYLCASSLAQSVRNSPLHFGNGTRLTVT.

The chain is built from TRBV28 and TRBJ1-4; D ambiguous. The CDR3 is 15 amino acids. The V gene lost 2 bases and the J gene lost 3 bases, with 10 bases spanning the gap. Germline V gives CDR1 MDHEN, CDR2 SYDVKM. The CDR3, as DNA: TGTGCCAGCAGTTTAGGAGGGAAGGCTAATGAAAAACTGTTTTTT. This translates into CASSLGGKANEKLFF.

This chain uses TRBV6-6 with TRBJ1-4; D unclear. The germline V and J ends were trimmed by 4 bases and 3 bases, with 12 bases remaining between them. The germline V gene encodes CDR1 MNHNY and CDR2 SVGAGI (reference sequence). The CDR3 runs to 15 residues. The CDR3 here is CASSWMEAPNEKLFF. For the CDR3, the DNA is TGTGCCAGCAGTTGGATGGAGGCACCTAATGAAAAACTGTTTTTT.

The chain links TRBV3-1 (or the pseudogene TRBV3-2) to TRBJ2-7; 7 nucleotides match TRBD2. Germline values: CDR1 LGHDT, CDR2 YNNKEL (reference sequence). The CDR3 spans 12 residues. The J segment lost 7 bases and the V segment lost 3 bases, leaving 3 bases of the junction unmatched. This chain's CDR3 is CASSQGGAEQYF. For the CDR3, the DNA is TGTGCCAGCAGCCAGGGAGGGGCGGAGCAGTACTTC.

The chain couples TRBV3-1 (or the pseudogene TRBV3-2) to TRBJ2-3; 10 bases fit TRBD2. Germline CDR1 LGHDT, CDR2 YNNKEL (reference sequence). V lost 6 bases and J lost 4; bases outside the gene matches: 7. The length of the CDR3 is 15 residues. The CDR3 DNA is TGTGCCAGCAGTTCTAGCGGGGGCCTGCCAGATACGCAGTATTTT. It specifies CASSSSGGLPDTQYF.

This chain's CDR3 is CASSYSGARTAEAFF. The CDR3, as DNA: TGTGCCAGCAGTTACTCGGGGGCGCGGACGGCTGAAGCTTTCTTT. The rearrangement joins TRBV6-5 to TRBJ1-1; D is perhaps TRBD1 (6 bases). V shed 0 bases and J shed 6 bases, with 14 bases lying between them. This CDR3 is built from 15 residues. From germline, CDR1 is MNHEY and CDR2 SVGAGI.

The chain has TRBV5-8 and TRBJ1-5, with unresolved D. CDR1 is SGHTS, CDR2 YDEGEE, per germline. CDR3 length: 14 amino acids. V was trimmed by 0 bases and J by 8 bases, leaving 12 bases between them. The CDR3 coding sequence is TGTGCCAGCAGCTTGGAAGGGAGGGAAAAGCCCCAGCATTTT. Amino acid sequence: CASSLEGREKPQHF.

The chain uses TRBV3-1 (or the pseudogene TRBV3-2) and TRBJ1-6; D gene uncertain. Trimming shortened V by 0 bases and J by 7 bases, and 7 bases separated the two germline ends. Germline V gene sequence: CDR1 LGHDT, CDR2 YNNKEL (reference sequence). The CDR3 extends over 14 amino acids. The CDR3 region is CASSQERENSPLHF. CDR3 DNA sequence: TGTGCCAGCAGCCAAGAGAGAGAGAATTCACCCCTCCACTTT.

The rearrangement uses TRBV5-1 and TRBJ1-2; D ambiguous. The CDR3 extends over 14 amino acids. Germline V gene data show CDR1 as SGHRS and CDR2 as YFSETQ. V was cut by 0 bases and J by 0 bases, with 6 bases left in between. CDR3 in DNA: TGCGCCAGCAGCTTGGATACAGCTAACTATGGCTACACCTTC. It encodes CASSLDTANYGYTF. The variable domain in full, completed from reference TRBV5-1 and TRBJ1-2, reads KAGVTQTPRYLIKTRGQQVTLSCSPISGHRSVSWYQQTPGQGLQFLFEYFSETQRNKGNFPGRFSGRQFSNSRSEMNVSTLELGDSALYLCASSLDTANYGYTFGSGTRLTVV.

The J gene is TRBJ2-2, the V gene TRBV5-5, with D unclear. The CDR3 totals 16 residues. Germline CDR1 and CDR2: SGHKS and YYEKEE (reference sequence). The V gene lost 2 bases and the J gene lost 1 base, with 12 bases spanning the gap. The CDR3 spells CASSLGGSWNTGELFF. CDR3 coding DNA: TGTGCCAGCAGCTTAGGCGGTTCATGGAACACCGGGGAGCTGTTTTTT.

The chain employs TRBV6-5 and TRBJ1-5; TRBD1 might be the D (6 bases). Germline assignment: CDR1 MNHEY and CDR2 SVGAGI. The CDR3 is 14 residues long. Trimming cost V 6 bases and J 2 bases, with 11 bases left between them. CDR3 protein: CASSPRTGNQPQHF. The CDR3 DNA reads TGTGCCAGCAGCCCACGGACAGGCAATCAGCCCCAGCATTTT.

The chain links TRBV3-1 (or the pseudogene TRBV3-2) to TRBJ1-4; tentative D call: TRBD1 (6 bases). Trimming stripped 9 bases from V and 7 bases from J, with 15 bases between. Germline CDR1 is LGHDT and CDR2 is YNNKEL (reference sequence). The CDR3 length is 13 residues. The CDR3, as DNA: TGTGCCAGTGCACAGGGTCTGGGTGAAAAACTGTTTTTT. This sequence encodes CASAQGLGEKLFF.

The chain joins TRBV3-1 (or the pseudogene TRBV3-2) to TRBJ1-5; no clear D. With 4 bases removed from V and 7 bases from J, the gap between germline ends came to 14 bases. Germline V CDR1 and CDR2: LGHDT, YNNKEL (reference sequence). The CDR3 sequence is 14 residues long. Here the CDR3 DNA reads TGTGCCAGCAGCCCGAAGCGGTGGGGACAGCCCCAGCATTTT. Encoded protein: CASSPKRWGQPQHF.

This clone was detected a few times. This chain connects TRBV25-1 to TRBJ2-1; TRBD2 is a possible D gene (5 bases). Looked up from germline, CDR1 is MGHDK and CDR2 is SYGVNS. This CDR3 is 16 amino acids long. Trimming shortened V by 6 bases and J by 2 bases, and 17 bases separated the two germline ends. The CDR3 nucleotides are TGTGCCAGCAGGGCCGTCCCGGGGAGACCCTACAATGAGCAGTTCTTC. This codes for CASRAVPGRPYNEQFF.

This clone was counted between two and nine times. The V call is TRBV19, the J call TRBJ1-1; D is possibly TRBD1 (5 bases). V was trimmed by 6 bases and J by 1 base, leaving 24 bases between them. CDR3 length equals 18 residues. Per germline, CDR1 LNHDA and CDR2 SQIVND (reference sequence). The CDR3: CASSRTVRGWSQNTEAFF. The CDR3 DNA reads TGTGCCAGTAGCCGAACGGTTCGGGGGTGGTCCCAGAACACTGAAGCTTTCTTT.

This clone was recorded only once. The chain recombines TRBV2 with TRBJ1-1; D is uncertain. The germline V gene has CDR1 SNHLY and CDR2 FYNNEI. This CDR3 contains 11 residues. V shed 6 bases and J shed 4 bases, with 6 bases lying between them. CDR3 loop: CASRSGTEAFF. The CDR3 DNA reads TGTGCCAGCAGGAGCGGCACTGAAGCTTTCTTT.

This clone showed up just once. The chain couples TRBV7-9 to TRBJ2-3; 12 bases agree with TRBD1. This CDR3 spans 16 amino acids. V shed 5 bases and J 3 bases; nucleotides not matched to a gene: 6. The germline CDR1 and CDR2 sequences are SEHNR and FQNEAQ (reference sequence). CDR3 residues: CASSRRDRGLTDTQYF. In DNA, the CDR3 is TGTGCCAGCAGCAGACGGGACAGGGGGCTAACAGATACGCAGTATTTT.

The CDR3 bases are TGTGCCAGCAGCTCAACCTCTAGCGGGGGGGGGACAGATACGCAGTATTTT. It codes for CASSSTSSGGGTDTQYF. V usage is TRBV13 and J usage is TRBJ2-3; TRBD2 matches at 12 bases. Germline lookup yields CDR1 PRHDT and CDR2 FYEKMQ (reference sequence). J was trimmed by 3 bases and V by 4 bases; bases with no gene match: 8. This CDR3 is built from 17 residues.

V and J are TRBV11-2 and TRBJ2-3; no definite D call. The CDR3 is 13 amino acids. V gave up 3 bases and J gave up 6 bases, with 10 bases separating them. Per germline, CDR1 SGHAT and CDR2 FQNNGV. CDR3: CASSFAGDDTQYF. For the CDR3, the DNA is TGTGCCAGCAGCTTTGCCGGAGATGATACGCAGTATTTT.

The gene calls are TRBV18 and TRBJ1-4, with TRBD1 matching 8 bases. This CDR3 region has 16 residues. Germline CDR1 and CDR2: KGHSH and LQKENI. V lost 3 bases, J lost 4 bases, and 7 bases stayed unmatched. The CDR3 protein is CASSPSLTGVNEKLFF. The CDR3 DNA is TGTGCCAGCTCACCCTCCCTGACAGGGGTTAATGAAAAACTGTTTTTT.

CDR3 DNA: TGTGCCAGCAGCCATTGGGACAGACCGGATTCACCCCTCCACTTT. This gives the protein CASSHWDRPDSPLHF. The rearrangement uses TRBV3-1 (or the pseudogene TRBV3-2) and TRBJ1-6, with 7 bases matching TRBD1. CDR1 is LGHDT and CDR2 is YNNKEL in the germline V gene (reference sequence). CDR3 length: 15 residues. The junction had 7 bases not matched to a gene; V was cut back by 3 bases and J by 8 bases.

The chain combines TRBV29-1 with TRBJ2-7; D gene uncertain. CDR3 length: 13 amino acids. V was trimmed by 3 bases and J by 0 bases, leaving 9 bases between them. The germline V gene encodes CDR1 SQVTM and CDR2 ANQGSEA. The CDR3 coding sequence is TGCAGCGTTGAGGCAGGTAGCTCCTACGAGCAGTACTTC. This codes for CSVEAGSSYEQYF.

The V gene is TRBV2, the J gene TRBJ1-1; 9 nucleotides line up with TRBD1. The CDR3 is 15 residues long. CDR1 and CDR2 (germline): SNHLY, FYNNEI. The V and J ends lost 3 bases and 4 bases, in that order; junction bases with no gene match: 6. The CDR3, as DNA: TGTGCCAGCAGTGAGAACAGGGGGCTAAGCACTGAAGCTTTCTTT. Translation: CASSENRGLSTEAFF.

The gene calls are TRBV11-2 and TRBJ1-4; D not certain. Trimming pared 7 bases from V and 4 bases from J, leaving 13 bases between. The CDR3 has 14 residues. From germline, CDR1 is SGHAT and CDR2 FQNNGV. CDR3 DNA: TGTGCCAGCACCCCGCGGGCCCTTAATGAAAAACTGTTTTTT. Its translation: CASTPRALNEKLFF.

This rearrangement joins TRBV6-5 to TRBJ1-1, with 8 bases lining up with TRBD1. The CDR3 spans 14 residues. With V trimmed by 4 bases and J by 0 bases, 1 base remained unmatched. Looked up from germline, CDR1 is MNHEY and CDR2 is SVGAGI. The CDR3 DNA is TGTGCCAGCAGTTGGACAGGGATGAACACTGAAGCTTTCTTT. Translation: CASSWTGMNTEAFF.

The rearrangement joins TRBV18 to TRBJ2-7; 8 bases line up with TRBD1. Germline V CDR1 and CDR2: KGHSH, LQKENI. After removal of 3 bases from V and 2 bases from J, the junction contained 6 bases not matched to a gene. CDR3 size: 15 residues. This CDR3 reads CASSPRTGLPYEQYF. CDR3 in DNA: TGTGCCAGCTCACCTCGGACAGGGTTGCCCTACGAGCAGTACTTC.

J is TRBJ2-5 and V is TRBV5-1; D perhaps matches TRBD1 (5 bases). From germline, CDR1 is SGHRS and CDR2 YFSETQ. V gave up 0 bases and J gave up 4 bases, with 10 bases separating them. CDR3 length: 14 residues. CDR3: CASSLGQGAETQYF. The CDR3, as DNA: TGCGCCAGCAGCTTGGGTCAGGGTGCAGAGACCCAGTACTTC.

The CDR3 here is CASSIDRGSRQPQHF. CDR3 nucleotides: TGTGCCAGTAGTATCGACAGGGGATCGCGTCAGCCCCAGCATTTT. The J gene is TRBJ1-5, the V gene TRBV19; 8 bases line up with TRBD1. Per the germline V gene, CDR1 is LNHDA and CDR2 is SQIVND (reference sequence). The CDR3 loop spans 15 amino acids. Germline trimming cut 3 bases from V and 6 bases from J; bases unmatched to any gene: 7.

This clone was detected once. CDR3 coding DNA: TGTGCCAGCAGCGTAGATTCCGGGGGGAGAGAGACCCAGTACTTC. This encodes CASSVDSGGRETQYF. The chain carries TRBV9 and TRBJ2-5, with 7 bases fitting TRBD2. Looked up from germline, CDR1 is SGDLS and CDR2 is YYNGEE. Trimming removed 0 bases from V and 4 bases from J; junction bases left unmatched: 6. The CDR3 sequence is 15 residues long.